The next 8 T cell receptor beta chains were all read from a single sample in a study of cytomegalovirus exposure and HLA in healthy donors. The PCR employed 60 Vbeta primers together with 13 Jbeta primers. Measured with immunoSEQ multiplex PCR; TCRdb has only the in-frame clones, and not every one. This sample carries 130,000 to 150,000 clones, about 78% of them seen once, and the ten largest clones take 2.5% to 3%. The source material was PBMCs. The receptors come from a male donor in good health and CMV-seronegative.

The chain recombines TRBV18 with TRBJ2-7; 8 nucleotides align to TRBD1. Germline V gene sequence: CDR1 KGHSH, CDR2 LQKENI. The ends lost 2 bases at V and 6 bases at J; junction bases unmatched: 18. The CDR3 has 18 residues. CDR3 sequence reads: CASSPSRRGLGQGGEQYF. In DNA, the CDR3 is TGTGCCAGCTCACCATCGCGCCGGGGTCTCGGACAGGGCGGCGAGCAGTACTTC.

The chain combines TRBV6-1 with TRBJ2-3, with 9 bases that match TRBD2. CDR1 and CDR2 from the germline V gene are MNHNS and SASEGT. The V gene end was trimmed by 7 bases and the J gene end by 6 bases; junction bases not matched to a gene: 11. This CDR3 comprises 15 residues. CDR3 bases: TGTGCCAGCACTCAACCGGGACTAGCATCCGATACGCAGTATTTT. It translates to CASTQPGLASDTQYF.

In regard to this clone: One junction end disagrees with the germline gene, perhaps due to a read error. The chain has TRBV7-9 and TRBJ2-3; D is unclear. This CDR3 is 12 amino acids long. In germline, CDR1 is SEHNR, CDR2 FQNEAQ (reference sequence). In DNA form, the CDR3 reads TGTTCCAGCAGCCGTAACACAGATACGCAGTATTTT. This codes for CSSSRNTDTQYF.

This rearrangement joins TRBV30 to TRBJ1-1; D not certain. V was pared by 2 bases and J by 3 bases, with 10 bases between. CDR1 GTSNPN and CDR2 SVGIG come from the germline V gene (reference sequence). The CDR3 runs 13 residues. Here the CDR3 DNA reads TGTGCCTGGAGTACGGGGAGGGACACTGAAGCTTTCTTT. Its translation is CAWSTGRDTEAFF.

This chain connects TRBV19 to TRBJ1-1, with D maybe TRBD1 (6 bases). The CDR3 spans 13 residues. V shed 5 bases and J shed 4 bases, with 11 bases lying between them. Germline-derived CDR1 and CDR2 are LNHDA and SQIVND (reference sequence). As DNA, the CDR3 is TGTGCCAGTAGTGCCCCAGGGGTCACTGAAGCTTTCTTT. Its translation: CASSAPGVTEAFF.

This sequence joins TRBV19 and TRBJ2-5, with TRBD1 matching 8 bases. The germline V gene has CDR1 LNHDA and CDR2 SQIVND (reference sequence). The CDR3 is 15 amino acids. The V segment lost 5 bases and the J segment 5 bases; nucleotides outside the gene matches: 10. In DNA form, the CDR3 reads TGTGCCAGTAGTGCGGACAGGGAGGTTCGGGAGACCCAGTACTTC. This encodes CASSADREVRETQYF.

CDR3 DNA sequence: TGCGCCAGCAGCCCTGATACGGGGACAGGTGGCTATGGCTACACCTTC. This translates into CASSPDTGTGGYGYTF. The rearrangement joins TRBV4-1 to TRBJ1-2, with 8 positions matching TRBD1. Trimming at V came to 4 bases and at J to 4 bases, leaving 11 bases not matched to a gene. The CDR3 runs to 16 residues. Germline values: CDR1 MGHRA, CDR2 YSYEKL.

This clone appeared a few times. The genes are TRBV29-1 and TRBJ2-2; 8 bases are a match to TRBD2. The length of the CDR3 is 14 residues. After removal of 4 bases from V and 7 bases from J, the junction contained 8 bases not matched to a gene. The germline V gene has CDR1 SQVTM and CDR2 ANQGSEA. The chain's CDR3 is CSVGELLAGGELFF. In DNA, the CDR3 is TGCAGCGTTGGAGAGCTGCTAGCGGGCGGGGAGCTGTTTTTT.